The table lists the clone carrying this T cell receptor (beta chain) with many counts. This specimen comes from a study of T cells in Graves' hyperthyroidism and ophthalmopathy. Researchers took RNA transcripts and amplified the TCR beta CDR3 regions from them. First-round RT-PCR of the TCR CDR3 relied on the HTBI primer set. TCRdb re-called the multiplex PCR reads through MiXCR, storing one row per CDR3 protein. This table has about 380,000 distinct CDR3 sequences, approximately 15% appearing once. CDR3 size: 12 residues. From germline, CDR1 is SGHKS and CDR2 YYEKEE (reference sequence). With 5 bases removed from V and 3 bases from J, the gap between germline ends came to 6 bases.

This sequence was found in a young woman with Graves' ophthalmopathy. The gene calls are TRBV5-5 and TRBJ2-1; D remains ambiguous. Sequencing was done on a sample of blood. For the CDR3, the DNA is TGTGCCAGCAGTTTTGACTACAATGAGCAGTTCTTC. This codes for CASSFDYNEQFF.